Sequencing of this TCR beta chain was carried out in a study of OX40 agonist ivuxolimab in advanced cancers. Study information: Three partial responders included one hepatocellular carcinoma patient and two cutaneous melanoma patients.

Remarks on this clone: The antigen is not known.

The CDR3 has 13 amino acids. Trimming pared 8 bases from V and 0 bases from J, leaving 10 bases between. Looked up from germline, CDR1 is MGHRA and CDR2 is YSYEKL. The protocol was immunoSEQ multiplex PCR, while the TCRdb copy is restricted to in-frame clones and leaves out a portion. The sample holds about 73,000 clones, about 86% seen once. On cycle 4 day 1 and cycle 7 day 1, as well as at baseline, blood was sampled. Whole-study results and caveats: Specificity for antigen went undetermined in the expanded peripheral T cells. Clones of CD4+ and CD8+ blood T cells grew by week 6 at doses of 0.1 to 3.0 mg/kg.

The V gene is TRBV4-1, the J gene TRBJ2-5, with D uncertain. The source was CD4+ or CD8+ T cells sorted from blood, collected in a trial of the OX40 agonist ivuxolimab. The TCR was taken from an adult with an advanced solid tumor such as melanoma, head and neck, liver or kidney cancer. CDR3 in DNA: TGCGCCAGCTCGGTGAGTTACCAAGAGACCCAGTACTTC. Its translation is CASSVSYQETQYF.